This T cell receptor (beta chain) came from a study of shared clonotypes between healthy human individuals. The DNA input per sorted-subset replicate PCR was roughly 210 ng, corresponding to 25,000 to 35,000 T cell genomes. TCRdb's table, derived via immunoSEQ multiplex PCR, lists solely in-frame clones and lacks some. The sample consists of 2.3 million or so clones, about 92% of them appearing once. Donors were Caucasian adults residing in Nashville, Tennessee, USA. CDR3 length equals 15 residues. Trimming stripped 1 base from V and 5 bases from J, with 12 bases between. CDR1 is LNHDA and CDR2 is SQIVND in the germline V gene (reference sequence).

This clonotype was obtained from a man aged 18 to 30 in good health. Some clones in this sample may be carry-over from other donors' samples. Sample: naive CD4+ T cells from PBMCs. Regarding subset: CD45RA+ positively selected. V and J are TRBV19 and TRBJ2-1, with D unresolved. As DNA, the CDR3 is TGTGCCAGTAGTATAGGGCGGACCCTACACAATGAGCAGTTCTTC. This translates into CASSIGRTLHNEQFF.